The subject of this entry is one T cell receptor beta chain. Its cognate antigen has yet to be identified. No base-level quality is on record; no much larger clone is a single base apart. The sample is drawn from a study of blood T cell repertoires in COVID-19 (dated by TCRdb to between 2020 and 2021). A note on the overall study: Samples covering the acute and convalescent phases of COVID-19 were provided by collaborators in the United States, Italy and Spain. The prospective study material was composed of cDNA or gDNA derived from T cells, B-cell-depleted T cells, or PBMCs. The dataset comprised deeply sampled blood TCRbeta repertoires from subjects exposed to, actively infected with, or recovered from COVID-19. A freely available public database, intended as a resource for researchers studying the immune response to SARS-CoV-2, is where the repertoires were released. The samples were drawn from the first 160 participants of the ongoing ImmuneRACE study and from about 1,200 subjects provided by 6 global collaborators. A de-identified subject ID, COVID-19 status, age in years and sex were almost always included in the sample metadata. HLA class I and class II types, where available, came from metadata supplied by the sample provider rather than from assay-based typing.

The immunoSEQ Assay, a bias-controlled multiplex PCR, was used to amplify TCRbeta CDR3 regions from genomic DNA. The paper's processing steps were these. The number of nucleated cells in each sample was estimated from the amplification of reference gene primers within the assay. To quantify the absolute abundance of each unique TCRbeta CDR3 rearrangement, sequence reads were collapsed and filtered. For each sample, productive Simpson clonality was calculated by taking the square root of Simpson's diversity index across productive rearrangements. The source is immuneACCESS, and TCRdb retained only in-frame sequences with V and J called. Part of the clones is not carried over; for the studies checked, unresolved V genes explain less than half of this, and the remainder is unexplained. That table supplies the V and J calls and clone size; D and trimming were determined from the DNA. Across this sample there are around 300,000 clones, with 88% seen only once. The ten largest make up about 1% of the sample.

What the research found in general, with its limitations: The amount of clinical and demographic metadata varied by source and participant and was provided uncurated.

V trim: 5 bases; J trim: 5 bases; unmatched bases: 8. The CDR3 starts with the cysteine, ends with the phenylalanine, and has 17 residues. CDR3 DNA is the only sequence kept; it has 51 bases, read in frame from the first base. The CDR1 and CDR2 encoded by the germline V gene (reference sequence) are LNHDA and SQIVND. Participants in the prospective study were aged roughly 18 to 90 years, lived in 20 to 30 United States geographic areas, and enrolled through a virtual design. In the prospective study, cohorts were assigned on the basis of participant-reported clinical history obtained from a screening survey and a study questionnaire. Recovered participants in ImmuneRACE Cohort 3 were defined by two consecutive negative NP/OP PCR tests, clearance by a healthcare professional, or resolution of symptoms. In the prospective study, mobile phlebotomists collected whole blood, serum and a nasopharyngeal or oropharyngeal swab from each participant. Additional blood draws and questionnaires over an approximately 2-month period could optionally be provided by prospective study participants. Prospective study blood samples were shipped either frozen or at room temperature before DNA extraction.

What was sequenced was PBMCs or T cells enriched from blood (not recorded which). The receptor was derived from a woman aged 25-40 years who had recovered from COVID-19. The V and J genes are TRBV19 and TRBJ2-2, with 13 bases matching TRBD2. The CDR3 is CASSPTSGGPGTGELFF. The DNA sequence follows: TGTGCCAGTAGTCCGACTAGCGGGGGGCCGGGTACCGGGGAGCTGTTTTTT. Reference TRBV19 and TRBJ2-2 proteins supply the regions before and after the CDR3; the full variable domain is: DGGITQSPKYLFRKEGQNVTLSCEQNLNHDAMYWYRQDPGQGLRLIYYSQIVNDFQKGDIAEGYSVSREKKESFPLTVTSAQKNPTAFYLCASSPTSGGPGTGELFFGEGSRLTVL.